This TCR beta chain was sequenced in a study of response to subunit inactivated influenza vaccine. Study-level points and caveats: Few additional T cells are recruited per seasonal influenza vaccination, authors suggested.

About this clonotype itself: The antigen remains unidentified.

TCRdb ran MiXCR on the RT-PCR reads and lists one entry per CDR3 protein. Of about 520,000 distinct CDR3 sequences in the sample, about 25% are singletons; the top ten hold around 1.8%. The sample consisted of CD4+ T cells sorted from PBMCs, taken 5 to 6 days after vaccination. The sequence came from a man aged 45-65 years who received an inactivated influenza vaccine.

Here the CDR3 reads CSARRRGFATNEKLFF. DNA of the CDR3: TGCAGTGCTAGAAGGCGGGGGTTTGCAACTAATGAAAAACTGTTTTTT. This chain links TRBV20-1 with TRBJ1-4; maybe TRBD1 (5 bases). This CDR3 is built from 16 residues. Germline CDR1 DFQATT, CDR2 SNEGSKA (reference sequence). V lost 2 bases, J lost 0 bases, and 13 bases lay in between.